These 23 T cell receptor beta chains were sequenced from one sample in a study of blood T cell repertoires in COVID-19. Profiled with immunoSEQ multiplex PCR; TCRdb holds only in-frame clones, not every one. Counted here are 170,000 or so clones, roughly 88% occurring once; the ten biggest clones make up over 6.5%. Sequenced material: peripheral blood. Receptors originate from a woman in her forties with COVID-19, enrolled during active disease.

The chain links TRBV19 to TRBJ2-7; D may be TRBD2 (6 bases). V shed 6 bases and J shed 2 bases, with 23 bases lying between them. This CDR3 region has 17 residues. Germline V lookup: CDR1 LNHDA, CDR2 SQIVND (reference sequence). CDR3 DNA sequence: TGTGCCAGTAGAATTAGACGATCCGGGACTGAAACCTACGAGCAGTACTTC. Its protein product is CASRIRRSGTETYEQYF.

In its sample, this clone was seen once. The V gene is TRBV3-1 (or the pseudogene TRBV3-2), the J gene TRBJ1-2, with TRBD1 matching 9 bases. CDR1 LGHDT and CDR2 YNNKEL come from the germline V gene (reference sequence). The CDR3 is 13 amino acids. V gave up 5 bases and J gave up 7 bases; unmatched junction bases: 5. CDR3 nucleotide sequence: TGTGCCAGCAGCGTTGGGACAGGGAGTGGCTACACCTTC. Translated, it gives CASSVGTGSGYTF.

This chain's CDR3 is CASSQASSYEQYF. The CDR3 DNA follows: TGCGCCAGCAGCCAAGCCAGTTCCTACGAGCAGTACTTC. This chain connects TRBV4-1 to TRBJ2-7; D is undetermined. Germline loops: CDR1 MGHRA, CDR2 YSYEKL. This CDR3 has 13 residues. Trimming took 1 base from V and 1 from J, leaving 5 bases between them.

This clone was seen a handful of times. The V call is TRBV28, the J call TRBJ1-3, with D unclear. This CDR3 has 14 residues. Germline CDR1 MDHEN, CDR2 SYDVKM. V gave up 4 bases and J gave up 6 bases, with 13 bases separating them. CDR3 sequence: CASSSTGAENTIYF. Here the CDR3 DNA reads TGTGCCAGCAGTTCGACGGGAGCGGAAAACACCATATATTTT.

There are a few counts of this clone. CDR3 sequence: CASSQDRGPNQPQHF. The CDR3 bases are TGTGCCAGCAGCCAGGACAGGGGACCCAATCAGCCCCAGCATTTT. V usage is TRBV4-2 and J usage is TRBJ1-5, with 9 bases fitting TRBD1. Germline CDR1 is LGHNA and CDR2 is YNFKEQ. Trimming at V came to 3 bases and at J to 3 bases, leaving 3 bases not matched to a gene. The CDR3 extends over 15 amino acids.

V usage is TRBV28 and J usage is TRBJ2-1, with a tentative D call TRBD2 (6 bases). The V gene's germline CDR1 is MDHEN and CDR2 SYDVKM. This CDR3 comprises 15 residues. V lost 7 bases and J lost 7, with 20 bases in between. The CDR3 sequence: CASIEWGGIQNEQFF. CDR3 nucleotides: TGTGCCAGCATAGAGTGGGGAGGAATACAAAATGAGCAGTTCTTC.

V is TRBV27 and J is TRBJ1-5; TRBD1 might be the D (5 bases). V lost 2 bases to trimming and J lost 3 bases, with 14 bases between them. CDR1 MNHEY and CDR2 SMNVEV come from the germline V gene (reference sequence). The CDR3 extends over 16 amino acids. CDR3: CASSLDDDRFNQPQHF. CDR3 bases: TGTGCCAGCAGTTTAGACGACGACAGATTCAATCAGCCCCAGCATTTT.

J is TRBJ1-3 and V is TRBV10-1; a possible D gene is TRBD1 (6 bases). V dropped 0 bases and J dropped 0 bases, with 12 bases sitting between them. Germline CDR1 WNHNN, CDR2 SYGVQD (reference sequence). CDR3 size: 17 residues. DNA of the CDR3: TGCGCCAGCAGTGAGTCCGGCAGGGGTTTCTCTGGAAACACCATATATTTT. Protein: CASSESGRGFSGNTIYF.

The chain recombines TRBV28 with TRBJ2-7, with TRBD1 matching over 8 bases. This CDR3 is 14 amino acids long. CDR1 MDHEN and CDR2 SYDVKM come from the germline V gene. J gave up 2 bases and V 6 bases, and 6 bases lay outside the gene matches. CDR3 residues: CASSETGAAYEQYF. CDR3 nucleotides: TGTGCCAGCAGCGAGACAGGGGCGGCCTACGAGCAGTACTTC.

This clone was seen a few times. The genes are TRBV6-2 or TRBV6-3 and TRBJ2-2, with D perhaps TRBD2 (5 bases). CDR3 length: 16 residues. The V end lost 5 bases, the J end lost 5 bases, and 18 bases lay between the germline ends. CDR1 is MNHEY, CDR2 SVGEGT, per germline. The CDR3 protein is CASSPSASSLTGELFF. The CDR3 DNA sequence: TGTGCCAGCAGTCCGAGTGCTAGCTCGTTGACCGGGGAGCTGTTTTTT.

This rearrangement joins TRBV7-8 to TRBJ1-2, with D tentatively TRBD1 (5 bases). V lost 2 bases, J lost 2 bases, and 12 bases lay in between. This CDR3 is 15 amino acids long. Germline CDR1 SGHVS, CDR2 FQNEAQ. The CDR3 region has the DNA TGTGCCAGCAGCTTATTTTCCGGGGGGAACTATGGCTACACCTTC. Translated: CASSLFSGGNYGYTF.

The chain employs TRBV28 and TRBJ2-5, with 10 nucleotides matching TRBD2. CDR1 MDHEN and CDR2 SYDVKM come from the germline V gene. The CDR3 covers 16 residues. V was clipped by 0 bases and J by 4 bases; unmatched bases: 5. CDR3 protein: CASSLWASGSGETQYF. Here the CDR3 DNA reads TGTGCCAGCAGTTTATGGGCTAGCGGGAGTGGAGAGACCCAGTACTTC.

Concerning this clone: Other DNA sequences in this specimen translate into the identical CDR3. The chain recombines TRBV7-8 with TRBJ2-7; D is unresolved. The CDR3 loop spans 13 amino acids. V dropped 2 bases and J dropped 1 base, with 6 bases sitting between them. Looked up from germline, CDR1 is SGHVS and CDR2 is FQNEAQ. The CDR3 protein is CASSLRDSYEQYF. Written as DNA, the CDR3 is TGTGCCAGCAGCTTAAGAGATTCCTACGAGCAGTACTTC.

The chain carries TRBV28 and TRBJ1-5; D not certain. Germline values: CDR1 MDHEN, CDR2 SYDVKM. The CDR3 consists of 15 residues. The V and J ends lost 3 bases and 4 bases respectively, with 13 bases between them. The CDR3 region is CASSFSRGSNQPQHF. The CDR3, as DNA: TGTGCCAGCAGTTTCTCCCGCGGCAGTAATCAGCCCCAGCATTTT.

This chain uses TRBV19 with TRBJ1-1; perhaps TRBD1 as D (6 bases). V was pared by 7 bases and J by 1 base, with 16 bases between. The CDR3 contains 15 residues. Per germline, CDR1 LNHDA and CDR2 SQIVND (reference sequence). The CDR3 sequence is CASTPFWGQNTEAFF. The CDR3 DNA reads TGTGCCAGTACCCCCTTTTGGGGGCAGAACACTGAAGCTTTCTTT.

The sample holds many counts of this clone. This specimen includes other DNA sequences encoding the same CDR3. The chain combines TRBV6-4 with TRBJ2-1; 11 bases line up with TRBD2. The CDR3 extends over 15 amino acids. Germline assignment: CDR1 MRHNA and CDR2 SNTAGT. V gave up 0 bases and J gave up 6 bases; unmatched junction bases: 1. The CDR3 region has the DNA TGTGCCAGCAGTGACTCTAGCGGGGGGGCCAATGAGCAGTTCTTC. Its protein product is CASSDSSGGANEQFF.

V is TRBV5-4 and J is TRBJ1-6; no clear D. The V gene lost 5 bases and the J gene lost 10 bases, with 10 bases spanning the gap. The germline V gene has CDR1 SGHNT and CDR2 YYREEE (reference sequence). There are 12 residues in the CDR3. Written as DNA, the CDR3 is TGTGCCAGCAGTTTTCCCCAGTCACCCCTCCACTTT. Protein: CASSFPQSPLHF.

This rearrangement joins TRBV16 to TRBJ1-2; 8 nucleotides agree with TRBD1. Germline V gene sequence: CDR1 KGHSY, CDR2 FQNENV. Trimming at V came to 0 bases and at J to 4 bases, leaving 7 bases not matched to a gene. The CDR3 is 16 residues long. The CDR3 DNA is TGTGCCAGCAGCCAATCAAGGACAGGGTCCAGCTATGGCTACACCTTC. It codes for CASSQSRTGSSYGYTF. Full variable domain (missing parts from reference TRBV16 and TRBJ1-2): GEEVAQTPKHLVRGEGQKAKLYCAPIKGHSYVFWYQQVLKNEFKFLISFQNENVFDETGMPKERFSAKCLPNSPCSLEIQATKLEDSAVYFCASSQSRTGSSYGYTFGSGTRLTVV.

The chain employs TRBV5-6 and TRBJ2-7; D may be TRBD1 (5 bases). This CDR3 is built from 13 residues. Trimming took off 4 bases at V and 2 bases at J, with 10 bases between the two ends. Looked up from germline, CDR1 is SGHDT and CDR2 is YYEEEE. CDR3 residues: CASSQTGPYEQYF. The CDR3 nucleotides are TGTGCCAGCAGCCAAACAGGCCCCTACGAGCAGTACTTC.

The chain couples TRBV9 to TRBJ1-5; the D gene is possibly TRBD1 (6 bases). The germline V gene has CDR1 SGDLS and CDR2 YYNGEE. The ends were cut back, 4 bases at V and 6 bases at J, with 17 bases in the middle. The CDR3 spans 15 residues. CDR3 sequence: CASSRGAIRGQPQHF. CDR3 sequence (DNA): TGTGCCAGCAGCCGGGGGGCAATTAGGGGTCAGCCCCAGCATTTT.

The chain links TRBV7-3 to TRBJ2-7, with TRBD1 identical over 8 bases. The ends lost 2 bases at V and 4 bases at J; junction bases unmatched: 10. This CDR3 comprises 16 residues. Germline loops: CDR1 SGHTA, CDR2 FQGTGA. The CDR3 region is CASSLARDRTIYEQYF. The CDR3 nucleotides are TGTGCCAGCAGCTTAGCCAGGGACAGGACAATATACGAGCAGTACTTC.

The chain links TRBV29-1 to TRBJ2-1; D gene ambiguous. V lost 6 bases and J 10 bases, leaving 16 bases between the germline ends. The CDR3 extends over 12 amino acids. Germline V gene data show CDR1 as SQVTM and CDR2 as ANQGSEA. CDR3 sequence reads: CSVPGSSEEQFF. The CDR3 nucleotides are TGCAGCGTCCCCGGGTCTAGTGAGGAGCAGTTCTTC.

This chain connects TRBV4-1 to TRBJ2-1, with 10 bases identical to TRBD2. The CDR3 covers 18 residues. The germline V gene encodes CDR1 MGHRA and CDR2 YSYEKL. With V trimmed by 1 base and J by 4 bases, 10 bases remained unmatched. CDR3 in DNA: TGCGCCAGCAGCCAAGCGTCTATTCTAGCGGGGGTTTACAATGAGCAGTTCTTC. Translated, it gives CASSQASILAGVYNEQFF.